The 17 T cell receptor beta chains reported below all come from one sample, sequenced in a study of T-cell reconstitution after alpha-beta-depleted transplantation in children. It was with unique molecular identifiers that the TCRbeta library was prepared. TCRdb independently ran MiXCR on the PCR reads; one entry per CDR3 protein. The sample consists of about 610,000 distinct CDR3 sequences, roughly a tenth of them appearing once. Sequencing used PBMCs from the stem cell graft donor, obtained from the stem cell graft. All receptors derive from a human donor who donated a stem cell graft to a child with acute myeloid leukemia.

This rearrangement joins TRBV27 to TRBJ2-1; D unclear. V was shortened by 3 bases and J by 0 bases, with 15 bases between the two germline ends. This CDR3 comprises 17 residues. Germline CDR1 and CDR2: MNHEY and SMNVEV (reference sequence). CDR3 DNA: TGTGCCAGCAGTTTGAGGCAGTTCCAAAGCTCCTACAATGAGCAGTTCTTC. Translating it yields CASSLRQFQSSYNEQFF.

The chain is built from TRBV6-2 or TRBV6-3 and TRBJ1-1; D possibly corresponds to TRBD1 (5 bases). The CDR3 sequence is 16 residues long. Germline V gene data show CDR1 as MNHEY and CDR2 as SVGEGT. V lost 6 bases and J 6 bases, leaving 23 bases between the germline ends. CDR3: CASSRPLGPWGAEAFF. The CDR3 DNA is TGTGCCAGCAGCCGGCCCCTTGGGCCTTGGGGCGCTGAAGCTTTCTTT.

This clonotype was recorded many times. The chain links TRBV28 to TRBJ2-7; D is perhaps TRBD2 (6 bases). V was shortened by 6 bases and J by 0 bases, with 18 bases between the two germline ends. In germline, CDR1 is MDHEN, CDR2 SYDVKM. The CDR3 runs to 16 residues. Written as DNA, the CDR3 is TGTGCCAGCAGACCCCGCGGCGGGGTTCCCTCCTACGAGCAGTACTTC. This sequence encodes CASRPRGGVPSYEQYF.

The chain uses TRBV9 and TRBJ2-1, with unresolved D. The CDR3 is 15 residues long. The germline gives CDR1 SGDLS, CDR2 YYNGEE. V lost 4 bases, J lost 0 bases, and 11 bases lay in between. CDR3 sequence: CASSPYTVSYNEQFF. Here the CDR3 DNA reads TGTGCCAGCAGCCCCTACACGGTCTCCTACAATGAGCAGTTCTTC.

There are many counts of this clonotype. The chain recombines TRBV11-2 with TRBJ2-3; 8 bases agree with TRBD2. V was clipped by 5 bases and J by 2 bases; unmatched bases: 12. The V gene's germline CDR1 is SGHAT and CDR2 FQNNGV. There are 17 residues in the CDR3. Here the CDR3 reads CASSLRQRELSTDTQYF. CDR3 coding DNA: TGTGCCAGCAGCCTCCGGCAGCGGGAGCTCTCCACAGATACGCAGTATTTT.

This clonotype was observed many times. The CDR3 loop is CATSRDRVMNTEAFF. The CDR3 DNA is TGTGCCACCAGCAGGGACAGGGTTATGAACACTGAAGCTTTCTTT. The chain joins TRBV15 to TRBJ1-1; 8 bases agree with TRBD1. The V gene's germline CDR1 is LNHNV and CDR2 YYDKDF (reference sequence). The V and J ends lost 3 bases and 0 bases, in that order; junction bases with no gene match: 3. CDR3 size: 15 residues. The whole variable domain, filled in from reference TRBV15 and TRBJ1-1, reads DAMVIQNPRYQVTQFGKPVTLSCSQTLNHNVMYWYQQKSSQAPKLLFHYYDKDFNNEADTPDNFQSRRPNTSFCFLDIRSPGLGDTAMYLCATSRDRVMNTEAFFGQGTRLTVV.

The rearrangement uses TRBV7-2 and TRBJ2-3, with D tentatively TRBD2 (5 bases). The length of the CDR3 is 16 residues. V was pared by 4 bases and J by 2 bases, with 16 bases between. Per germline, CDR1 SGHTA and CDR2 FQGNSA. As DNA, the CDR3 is TGTGCCAGCAGCTCTCGGGAAGGCTCCCCCACAGATACGCAGTATTTT. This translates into CASSSREGSPTDTQYF.

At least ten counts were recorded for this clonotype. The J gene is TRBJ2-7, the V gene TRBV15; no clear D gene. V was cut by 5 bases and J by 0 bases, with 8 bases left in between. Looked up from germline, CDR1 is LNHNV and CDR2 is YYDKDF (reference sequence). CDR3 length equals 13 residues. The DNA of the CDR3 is TGTGCCACCAGCGGTGGAGCCTCCTACGAGCAGTACTTC. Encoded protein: CATSGGASYEQYF.

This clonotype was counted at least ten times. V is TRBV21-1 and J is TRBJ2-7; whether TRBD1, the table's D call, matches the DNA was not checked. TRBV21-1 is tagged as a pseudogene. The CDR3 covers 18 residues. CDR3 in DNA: TGTGCCAGCTCTAAAGGGAGCGCGAGCAGATGTTACTCCTACGAGCAGTACTTC. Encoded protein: CASSKGSASRCYSYEQYF.

This CDR3 is CAWSPLTGALTGEQFF. In DNA, the CDR3 is TGTGCCTGGAGCCCCCTTACAGGGGCGCTAACCGGTGAGCAGTTCTTC. This chain links TRBV30 with TRBJ2-1; 7 bases agree with TRBD1. Losses at the gene ends were 3 bases for V and 9 bases for J; bases not matched to a gene: 17. Germline CDR1 GTSNPN, CDR2 SVGIG (reference sequence). The CDR3 spans 16 residues.

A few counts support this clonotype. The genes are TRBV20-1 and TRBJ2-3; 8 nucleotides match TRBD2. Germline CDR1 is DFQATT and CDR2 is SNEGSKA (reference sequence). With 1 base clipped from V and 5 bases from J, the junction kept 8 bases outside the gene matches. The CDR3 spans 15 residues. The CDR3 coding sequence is TGCAGTGCTAGAGGCATAGCGGGAATTCAAGATACGCAGTATTTT. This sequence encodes CSARGIAGIQDTQYF.

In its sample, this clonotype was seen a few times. The CDR3 sequence: CASSSNVLSGANVLTF. The CDR3 nucleotides are TGTGCCAGCAGTTCGAACGTCCTCTCTGGGGCCAACGTCCTGACTTTC. The chain uses TRBV6-2 or TRBV6-3 and TRBJ2-6; no clear D gene. The CDR3 covers 16 residues. Germline V gene data show CDR1 as MNHEY and CDR2 as SVGEGT. V gave up 4 bases and J gave up 0 bases, with 10 bases separating them.

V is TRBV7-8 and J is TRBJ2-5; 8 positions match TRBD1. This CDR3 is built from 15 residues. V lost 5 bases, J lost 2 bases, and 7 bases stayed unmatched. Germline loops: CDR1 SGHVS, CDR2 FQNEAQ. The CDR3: CASSRDGQGQETQYF. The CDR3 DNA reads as TGTGCCAGCAGCCGCGATGGACAGGGACAAGAGACCCAGTACTTC.

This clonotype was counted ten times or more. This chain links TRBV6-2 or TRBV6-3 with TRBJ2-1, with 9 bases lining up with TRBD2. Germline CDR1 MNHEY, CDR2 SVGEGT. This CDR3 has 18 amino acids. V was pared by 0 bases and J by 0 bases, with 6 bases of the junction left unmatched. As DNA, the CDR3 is TGTGCCAGCAGTTACTCGAAGGGTAGCGGGAGCTCCTACAATGAGCAGTTCTTC. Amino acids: CASSYSKGSGSSYNEQFF.

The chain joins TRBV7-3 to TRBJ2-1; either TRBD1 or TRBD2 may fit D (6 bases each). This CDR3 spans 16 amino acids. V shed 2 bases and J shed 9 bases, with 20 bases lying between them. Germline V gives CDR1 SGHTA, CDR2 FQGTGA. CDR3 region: CASSLGGGRERGEQFF. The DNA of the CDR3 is TGTGCCAGCAGCTTAGGAGGGGGGCGCGAACGTGGTGAGCAGTTCTTC. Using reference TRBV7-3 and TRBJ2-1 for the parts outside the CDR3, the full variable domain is GAGVSQTPSNKVTEKGKYVELRCDPISGHTALYWYRQSLGQGPEFLIYFQGTGAADDSGLPNDRFFAVRPEGSVSTLKIQRTERGDSAVYLCASSLGGGRERGEQFFGPGTRLTVL.

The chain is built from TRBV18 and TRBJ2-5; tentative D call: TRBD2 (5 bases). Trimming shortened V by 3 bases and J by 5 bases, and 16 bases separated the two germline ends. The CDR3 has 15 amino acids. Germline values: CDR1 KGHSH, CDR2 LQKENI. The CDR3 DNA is TGTGCCAGCTCACCCGACCCCGGGAATCGGGAGACCCAGTACTTC. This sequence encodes CASSPDPGNRETQYF.

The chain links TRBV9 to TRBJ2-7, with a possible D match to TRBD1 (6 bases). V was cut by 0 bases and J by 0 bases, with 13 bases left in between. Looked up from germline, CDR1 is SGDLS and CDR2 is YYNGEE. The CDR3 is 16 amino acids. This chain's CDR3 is CASSVDGQLASYEQYF. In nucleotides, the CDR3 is TGTGCCAGCAGCGTAGACGGACAGCTCGCCTCCTACGAGCAGTACTTC.